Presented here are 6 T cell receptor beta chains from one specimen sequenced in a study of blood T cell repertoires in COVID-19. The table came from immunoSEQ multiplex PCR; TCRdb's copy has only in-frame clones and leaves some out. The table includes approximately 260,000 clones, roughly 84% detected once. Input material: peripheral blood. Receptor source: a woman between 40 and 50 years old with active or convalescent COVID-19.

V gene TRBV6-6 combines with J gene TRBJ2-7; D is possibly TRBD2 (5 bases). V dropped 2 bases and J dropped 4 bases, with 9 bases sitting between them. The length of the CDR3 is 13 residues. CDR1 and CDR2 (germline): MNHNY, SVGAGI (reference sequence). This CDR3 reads CASSYERTYEQYF. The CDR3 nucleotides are TGTGCCAGCAGTTACGAGCGGACGTACGAGCAGTACTTC.

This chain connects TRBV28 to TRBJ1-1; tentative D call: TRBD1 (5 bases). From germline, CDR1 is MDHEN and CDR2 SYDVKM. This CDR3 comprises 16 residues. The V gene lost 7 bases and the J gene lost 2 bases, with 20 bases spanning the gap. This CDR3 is CASTLSGLLLNTEAFF. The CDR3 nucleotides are TGTGCCAGCACCCTGTCAGGGTTACTCCTTAACACTGAAGCTTTCTTT. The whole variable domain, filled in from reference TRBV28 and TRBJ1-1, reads DVKVTQSSRYLVKRTGEKVFLECVQDMDHENMFWYRQDPGLGLRLIYFSYDVKMKEKGDIPEGYSVSREKKERFSLILESASTNQTSMYLCASTLSGLLLNTEAFFGQGTRLTVV.

The CDR3, as DNA: TGTGCCAGCAGGGGTGGAGGTTCACCCCTCCACTTT. Amino acids: CASRGGGSPLHF. The V and J genes are TRBV28 and TRBJ1-6; no firm D call. CDR1 and CDR2 (germline): MDHEN, SYDVKM. The CDR3 totals 12 residues. Trimming cost V 6 bases and J 9 bases, with 9 bases left between them.

The DNA for the CDR3 is TGTGCCAGCAGTGGGACAGGGGGTGTGCAGCCCCAGCATTTT. This sequence encodes CASSGTGGVQPQHF. The chain employs TRBV25-1 and TRBJ1-5; 10 positions agree with TRBD1. V lost 4 bases, J lost 7 bases, and 4 bases stayed unmatched. Germline CDR1 reads MGHDK; CDR2 reads SYGVNS. The length of the CDR3 is 14 residues.

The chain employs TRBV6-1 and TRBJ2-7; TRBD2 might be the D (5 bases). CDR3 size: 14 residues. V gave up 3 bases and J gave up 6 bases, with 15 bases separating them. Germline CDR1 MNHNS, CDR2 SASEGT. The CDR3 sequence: CASSDRGQESEQYF. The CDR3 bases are TGTGCCAGCAGTGACCGCGGGCAAGAGAGCGAGCAGTACTTC.

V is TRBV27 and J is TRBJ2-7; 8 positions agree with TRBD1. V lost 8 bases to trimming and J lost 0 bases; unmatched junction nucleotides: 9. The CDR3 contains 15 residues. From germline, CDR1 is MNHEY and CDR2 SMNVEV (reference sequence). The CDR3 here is CASGRTGFSSYEQYF. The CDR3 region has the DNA TGTGCCAGCGGGCGGACAGGGTTTAGCTCCTACGAGCAGTACTTC.